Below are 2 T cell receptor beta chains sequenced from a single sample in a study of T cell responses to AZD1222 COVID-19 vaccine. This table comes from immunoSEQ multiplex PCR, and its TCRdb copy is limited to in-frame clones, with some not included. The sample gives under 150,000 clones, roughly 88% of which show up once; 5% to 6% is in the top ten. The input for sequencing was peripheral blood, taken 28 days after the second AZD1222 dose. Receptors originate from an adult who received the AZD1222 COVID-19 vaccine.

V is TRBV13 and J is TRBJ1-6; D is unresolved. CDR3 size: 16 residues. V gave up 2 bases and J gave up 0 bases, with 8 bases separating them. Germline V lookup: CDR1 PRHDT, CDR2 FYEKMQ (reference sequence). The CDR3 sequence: CASSLTGFSYNSPLHF. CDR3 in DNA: TGTGCCAGCAGCTTAACGGGATTCTCCTATAATTCACCCCTCCACTTT.

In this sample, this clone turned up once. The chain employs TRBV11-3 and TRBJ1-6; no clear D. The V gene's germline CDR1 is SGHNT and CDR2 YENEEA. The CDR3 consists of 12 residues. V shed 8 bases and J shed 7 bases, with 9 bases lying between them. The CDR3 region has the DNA TGTGCCAGCGGAGAGGCCAATTCACCCCTCCACTTT. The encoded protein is CASGEANSPLHF.